The 30 T cell receptor beta chains listed next were all sequenced from one sample in a study of vaccination effects on CD4 cells after COVID-19. Their target antigens are unknown. Before sequencing took place, the ViraFEST assay used viral peptide pools to expand antigen-specific CD4+ T cells. Culture proceeded for more than nine days, and CD4+ T cells were then isolated. BNT162b2 vaccine or mRNA-1273 vaccine was given to participants in two doses. The repertoire was sequenced with immunoSEQ multiplex PCR; TCRdb's copy has only in-frame clones and lacks some. The sample holds some 30,000 clones; roughly four fifths are singletons and the top ten take about 15%. The source was CD4+ T cells from PBMCs cultured with HCoV-229E spike peptides, collected after COVID-19 vaccination. These receptors were collected from a human donor who received a COVID-19 vaccine.

The chain is built from TRBV11-2 and TRBJ1-1; 8 bases align to TRBD1. The germline V gene encodes CDR1 SGHAT and CDR2 FQNNGV. The CDR3 is 15 amino acids. V gave up 3 bases and J gave up 5 bases; unmatched junction bases: 8. The CDR3 here is CASSFSTGVATEAFF. The DNA for the CDR3 is TGTGCCAGCAGCTTTTCGACAGGGGTGGCAACTGAAGCTTTCTTT.

The genes are TRBV11-2 and TRBJ2-7; 7 positions agree with TRBD1. V dropped 3 bases and J dropped 3; count of bases not matched to a gene: 5. From germline, CDR1 is SGHAT and CDR2 FQNNGV. The CDR3 sequence is 14 residues long. The DNA of the CDR3 is TGTGCCAGCAGCTTGGGGACAGTCAACTACGAGCAGTACTTC. It is translated as CASSLGTVNYEQYF.

The chain recombines TRBV29-1 with TRBJ1-1; a possible D gene is TRBD1 (5 bases). Germline V gene sequence: CDR1 SQVTM, CDR2 ANQGSEA. V lost 4 bases to trimming and J lost 4 bases, with 16 bases between them. This CDR3 is 14 amino acids long. In DNA form, the CDR3 reads TGCAGCGTTGCAAACAGGAGGTACGGCACTGAAGCTTTCTTT. Translation: CSVANRRYGTEAFF.

This rearrangement joins TRBV11-2 to TRBJ2-2; no clear D. Trimming removed 5 bases from V and 3 bases from J, with 4 bases in between. The CDR3 has 12 residues. Germline V gene lookup returns CDR1 SGHAT and CDR2 FQNNGV. In DNA, the CDR3 is TGTGCCAGCAGCCCAGACACCGGGGAGCTGTTTTTT. It yields the protein CASSPDTGELFF.

The chain carries TRBV7-2 and TRBJ2-7, with TRBD2 matching 13 bases. V dropped 8 bases and J dropped 3; count of bases not matched to a gene: 10. CDR1 SGHTA and CDR2 FQGNSA come from the germline V gene. This CDR3 spans 16 amino acids. In nucleotides, the CDR3 is TGTGCCAGCCGCCTCCCCGGGACTAGCGGGAACTACGAGCAGTACTTC. Its translation is CASRLPGTSGNYEQYF.

The chain employs TRBV11-2 and TRBJ2-3; 8 bases align to TRBD2. V shed 5 bases, J shed 3 bases, and the junction held 13 bases outside the gene matches. The CDR3 totals 17 residues. CDR1 and CDR2 from the germline V gene are SGHAT and FQNNGV. The chain's CDR3 is CASSQRGGAGVTDTQYF. Written as DNA, the CDR3 is TGTGCCAGCAGCCAGAGGGGGGGAGCGGGGGTGACAGATACGCAGTATTTT. The full variable domain, rest sourced from reference TRBV11-2 and TRBJ2-3, is EAGVAQSPRYKIIEKRQSVAFWCNPISGHATLYWYQQILGQGPKLLIQFQNNGVVDDSQLPKDRFSAERLKGVDSTLKIQPAKLEDSAVYLCASSQRGGAGVTDTQYFGPGTRLTVL.

The chain recombines TRBV5-6 with TRBJ1-2, with no clear D. CDR1 SGHDT and CDR2 YYEEEE come from the germline V gene. The CDR3 sequence is 15 residues long. V was shortened by 4 bases and J by 0 bases, with 13 bases between the two germline ends. The CDR3 is CASSRVDGANYGYTF. In DNA form, the CDR3 reads TGTGCCAGCAGCCGGGTGGACGGGGCTAACTATGGCTACACCTTC.

This chain uses TRBV3-1 (or the pseudogene TRBV3-2) with TRBJ1-3, with 8 bases aligning to TRBD1. Germline V lookup: CDR1 LGHDT, CDR2 YNNKEL (reference sequence). This CDR3 is 16 amino acids long. V gave up 4 bases and J gave up 0 bases; unmatched junction bases: 5. The DNA for the CDR3 is TGTGCCAGCAGCCTAAGGGACAGGTCCTCTGGAAACACCATATATTTT. This encodes CASSLRDRSSGNTIYF.

The gene calls are TRBV29-1 and TRBJ1-1; no clear D. Germline V gene lookup returns CDR1 SQVTM and CDR2 ANQGSEA. CDR3 size: 12 residues. With 4 bases removed from V and 0 bases from J, the gap between germline ends came to 6 bases. CDR3 sequence reads: CSVGRMNTEAFF. The CDR3, as DNA: TGCAGCGTTGGACGTATGAACACTGAAGCTTTCTTT.

On this clone: One end of the junction does not line up with germline, which may come from a read error. The V gene is TRBV6-1, the J gene TRBJ2-7, with 8 bases that match TRBD2. Germline V gene lookup returns CDR1 MNHNS and CDR2 SASEGT. The CDR3 is 15 amino acids. The CDR3 protein is CASSQAGEPPNEQYF. The DNA for the CDR3 is TGTGCCAGCAGTCAAGCGGGAGAACCCCCCAACGAGCAGTACTTC.

This clone was found once. This chain connects TRBV19 to TRBJ2-3; 10 bases are a match to TRBD2. The germline gives CDR1 LNHDA, CDR2 SQIVND (reference sequence). The CDR3 contains 18 residues. Trimming cost V 6 bases and J 3 bases; bases outside gene matches: 15. The CDR3 coding sequence is TGTGCCAGTAGCGACTCCAGCCCAGCGGGAGGGCCAACAGATACGCAGTATTTT. It is translated as CASSDSSPAGGPTDTQYF.

The CDR3: CASSLSGPPTDTQYF. CDR3 in DNA: TGTGCCAGCAGTCTTAGCGGGCCCCCCACAGATACGCAGTATTTT. The chain combines TRBV25-1 with TRBJ2-3; 7 positions agree with TRBD2. Germline V gene sequence: CDR1 MGHDK, CDR2 SYGVNS. With V trimmed by 5 bases and J by 2 bases, 7 bases remained unmatched. This CDR3 has 15 amino acids.

This sequence joins TRBV5-1 and TRBJ1-1; TRBD1 matches 10 bases. The CDR3 is made up of 15 amino acids. The ends lost 2 bases at V and 5 bases at J; junction bases unmatched: 6. CDR1 SGHRS and CDR2 YFSETQ come from the germline V gene. The CDR3 region is CASSLGTGAGTEAFF. The DNA of the CDR3 is TGCGCCAGCAGCTTAGGGACAGGGGCAGGGACTGAAGCTTTCTTT. The whole variable domain, filled in from reference TRBV5-1 and TRBJ1-1, reads KAGVTQTPRYLIKTRGQQVTLSCSPISGHRSVSWYQQTPGQGLQFLFEYFSETQRNKGNFPGRFSGRQFSNSRSEMNVSTLELGDSALYLCASSLGTGAGTEAFFGQGTRLTVV.

The chain combines TRBV2 with TRBJ1-5, with D uncertain. The CDR3 sequence is 15 residues long. Trimming pared 2 bases from V and 4 bases from J, leaving 12 bases between. Germline CDR1 SNHLY, CDR2 FYNNEI. The CDR3 region has the DNA TGTGCCAGCAGTGAATCTTTAGCGGGAAATCAGCCCCAGCATTTT. This translates into CASSESLAGNQPQHF.

The chain combines TRBV5-1 with TRBJ2-5; the D is unclear. CDR3 size: 14 residues. V lost 4 bases to trimming and J lost 1 base, with 11 bases between them. The germline V gene has CDR1 SGHRS and CDR2 YFSETQ. CDR3 sequence (DNA): TGCGCCAGCAGCCAAAGACGTCCCCAAGAGACCCAGTACTTC. Encoded protein: CASSQRRPQETQYF.

This clone was recorded a few times. The genes are TRBV12-3 or TRBV12-4 and TRBJ1-1; D is unresolved. The CDR3 covers 13 residues. Trimming took off 2 bases at V and 6 bases at J, with 10 bases between the two ends. CDR3 in DNA: TGTGCCAGCAGTTTATCCCAGAAGCCTGAAGCTTTCTTT. It specifies CASSLSQKPEAFF.

The chain carries TRBV5-1 and TRBJ1-1; no clear D gene. V was clipped by 0 bases and J by 3 bases, with 9 bases between them. The CDR3 extends over 14 amino acids. The germline V gene encodes CDR1 SGHRS and CDR2 YFSETQ. CDR3 in DNA: TGCGCCAGCAGCTTGGTTTTAGGGTACACTGAAGCTTTCTTT. Translation gives CASSLVLGYTEAFF.

The chain is built from TRBV7-9 and TRBJ2-5, with D tentatively TRBD1 or TRBD2 (6 bases each). Per the germline V gene, CDR1 is SEHNR and CDR2 is FQNEAQ (reference sequence). V lost 5 bases, J lost 2 bases, and 18 bases lay in between. The CDR3 is 16 residues long. The CDR3, as DNA: TGTGCCAGCAGCCGGTATCAAGGGGGGAGGCAAGAGACCCAGTACTTC. Protein: CASSRYQGGRQETQYF.

The DNA of the CDR3 is TGTGCCAGCAGCCAGCCCAATGAGCAGTTCTTC. Its protein product is CASSQPNEQFF. J is TRBJ2-1 and V is TRBV3-1 (or the pseudogene TRBV3-2); no clear D. Germline CDR1 reads LGHDT; CDR2 reads YNNKEL (reference sequence). Deletions cut 3 bases from V and 6 bases from J, with 3 bases between. The length of the CDR3 is 11 residues.

CDR3 DNA: TGTGCCAGCAGTTACTCGGCAGTCGGGAATTCACCCCTCCACTTT. It encodes CASSYSAVGNSPLHF. The rearrangement links TRBV6-5 to TRBJ1-6; D remains unclear. The ends were cut back, 0 bases at V and 7 bases at J, with 10 bases in the middle. The CDR3 covers 15 residues. Germline V CDR1 and CDR2: MNHEY, SVGAGI.

The genes are TRBV4-1 and TRBJ1-1; D gene uncertain. V gave up 2 bases and J gave up 5 bases, with 15 bases separating them. The CDR3 sequence is 15 residues long. Germline CDR1 reads MGHRA; CDR2 reads YSYEKL. CDR3 sequence: CASSQQQSQYTEAFF. CDR3 nucleotides: TGCGCCAGCAGCCAACAACAGAGCCAATATACTGAAGCTTTCTTT.

This chain uses TRBV19 with TRBJ2-1, with 10 bases that match TRBD2. The CDR3 has 19 residues. V was pared by 4 bases and J by 3 bases, with 15 bases of the junction left unmatched. The V gene's germline CDR1 is LNHDA and CDR2 SQIVND (reference sequence). The CDR3 nucleotides are TGTGCCAGTAGTACCGTCTTGAGGCTAGCGGGAGAGGGCTACAATGAGCAGTTCTTC. Translation gives CASSTVLRLAGEGYNEQFF. The whole variable domain, filled in from reference TRBV19 and TRBJ2-1, reads DGGITQSPKYLFRKEGQNVTLSCEQNLNHDAMYWYRQDPGQGLRLIYYSQIVNDFQKGDIAEGYSVSREKKESFPLTVTSAQKNPTAFYLCASSTVLRLAGEGYNEQFFGPGTRLTVL.

This clone was counted a few times. V is TRBV3-1 (or the pseudogene TRBV3-2) and J is TRBJ2-7; TRBD1 matches 8 bases. The CDR3 loop spans 13 amino acids. V dropped 6 bases and J dropped 5; count of bases not matched to a gene: 6. From germline, CDR1 is LGHDT and CDR2 YNNKEL (reference sequence). The CDR3 spells CASSRQGNHEQYF. CDR3 nucleotides: TGTGCCAGCAGTAGACAGGGGAATCACGAGCAGTACTTC.

The chain couples TRBV19 to TRBJ1-1; D unresolved. CDR1 LNHDA and CDR2 SQIVND come from the germline V gene (reference sequence). V was pared by 5 bases and J by 0 bases, with 13 bases between. The CDR3 extends over 15 amino acids. CDR3 protein: CASSFQVFMNTEAFF. The CDR3 nucleotides are TGTGCCAGTAGTTTTCAGGTTTTCATGAACACTGAAGCTTTCTTT.

This chain joins TRBV3-1 (or the pseudogene TRBV3-2) and TRBJ2-5; D unresolved. CDR3 size: 13 residues. CDR1 is LGHDT and CDR2 is YNNKEL in the germline V gene (reference sequence). V lost 1 base and J lost 9, with 12 bases in between. CDR3 sequence reads: CASSQVELGSQYF. Here the CDR3 DNA reads TGTGCCAGCAGCCAAGTTGAGCTAGGGTCCCAGTACTTC.

CDR3 sequence: CASSIARERTEAFF. CDR3 DNA sequence: TGTGCCAGTAGTATAGCCAGGGAGAGGACTGAAGCTTTCTTT. The chain couples TRBV19 to TRBJ1-1; tentatively, D is TRBD1 (5 bases). The germline CDR1 and CDR2 sequences are LNHDA and SQIVND (reference sequence). Trimming cost V 1 base and J 5 bases, with 11 bases left between them. The length of the CDR3 is 14 residues.

The rearrangement links TRBV5-1 to TRBJ2-1; 16 bases are a match to TRBD2. CDR1 is SGHRS, CDR2 YFSETQ, per germline. With 4 bases clipped from V and 9 bases from J, the junction kept 7 bases outside the gene matches. There are 16 residues in the CDR3. The CDR3 DNA reads TGCGCCAGCAGCAAGGGACTAGCGGGAGGGCCGGGTGAGCAGTTCTTC. This sequence encodes CASSKGLAGGPGEQFF.

Here the CDR3 reads CASSLTLAGVGEQFF. CDR3 nucleotide sequence: TGTGCCAGCAGCTTAACCCTAGCGGGAGTAGGTGAGCAGTTCTTC. This chain links TRBV11-2 with TRBJ2-1, with TRBD2 matching 10 bases. Germline CDR1 and CDR2: SGHAT and FQNNGV. Trimming at V came to 2 bases and at J to 9 bases, leaving 7 bases not matched to a gene. The CDR3 consists of 15 residues. Variable domain in full (rest from reference TRBV11-2 and TRBJ2-1): EAGVAQSPRYKIIEKRQSVAFWCNPISGHATLYWYQQILGQGPKLLIQFQNNGVVDDSQLPKDRFSAERLKGVDSTLKIQPAKLEDSAVYLCASSLTLAGVGEQFFGPGTRLTVL.

The chain recombines TRBV10-3 with TRBJ2-7; no definite D call. V lost 10 bases and J 3 bases, leaving 19 bases between the germline ends. Germline V gene lookup returns CDR1 ENHRY and CDR2 SYGVKD. This CDR3 is 14 amino acids long. The CDR3 spells CATRPDSSGYEQYF. The CDR3 DNA reads TGTGCCACTCGCCCAGATTCTTCGGGCTACGAGCAGTACTTC.

The J gene is TRBJ2-7, the V gene TRBV25-1; D ambiguous. The CDR3 is made up of 13 amino acids. V shed 4 bases and J shed 6 bases, with 13 bases lying between them. Germline CDR1 and CDR2: MGHDK and SYGVNS. The CDR3 protein is CASSGLRVGEQYF. The CDR3 nucleotides read TGTGCCAGCAGTGGGCTTAGGGTCGGCGAGCAGTACTTC.